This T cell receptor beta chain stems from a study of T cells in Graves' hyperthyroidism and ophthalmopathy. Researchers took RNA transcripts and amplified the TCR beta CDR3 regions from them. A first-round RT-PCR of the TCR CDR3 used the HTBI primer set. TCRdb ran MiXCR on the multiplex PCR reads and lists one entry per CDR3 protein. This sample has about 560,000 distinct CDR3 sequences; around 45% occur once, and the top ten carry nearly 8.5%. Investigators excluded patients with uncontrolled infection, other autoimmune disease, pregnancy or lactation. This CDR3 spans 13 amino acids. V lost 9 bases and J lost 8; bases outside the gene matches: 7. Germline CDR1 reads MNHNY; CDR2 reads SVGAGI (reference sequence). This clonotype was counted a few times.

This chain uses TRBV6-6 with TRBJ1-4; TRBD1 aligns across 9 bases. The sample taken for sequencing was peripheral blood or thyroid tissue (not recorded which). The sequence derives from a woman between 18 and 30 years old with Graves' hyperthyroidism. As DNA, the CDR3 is TGTGCCAGAGTCGGGACAGGGATAGAAAAACTGTTTTTT. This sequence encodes CARVGTGIEKLFF.